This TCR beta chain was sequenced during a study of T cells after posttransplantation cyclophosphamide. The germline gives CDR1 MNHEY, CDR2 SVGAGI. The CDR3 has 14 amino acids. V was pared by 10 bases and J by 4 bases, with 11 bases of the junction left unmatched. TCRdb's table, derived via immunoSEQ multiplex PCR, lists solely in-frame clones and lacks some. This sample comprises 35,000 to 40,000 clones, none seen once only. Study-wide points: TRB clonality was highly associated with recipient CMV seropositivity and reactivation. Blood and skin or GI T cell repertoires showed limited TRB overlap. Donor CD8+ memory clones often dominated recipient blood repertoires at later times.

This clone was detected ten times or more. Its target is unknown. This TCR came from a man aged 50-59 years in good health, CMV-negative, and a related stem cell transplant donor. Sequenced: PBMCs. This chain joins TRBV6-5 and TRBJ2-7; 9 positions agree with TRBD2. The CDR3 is CATQAGGGLYEQYF. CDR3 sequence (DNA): TGTGCCACCCAAGCGGGAGGAGGTCTTTACGAGCAGTACTTC.